The 16 T cell receptor beta chains listed next were all sequenced from one sample in a study of control samples from healthy donors and cancer patients. Sequenced by immunoSEQ multiplex PCR; TCRdb stores in-frame clones only, minus some. The data show roughly 200,000 clones, 85% to 95% seen once. The sample consisted of blood. Every receptor here comes from a man in his late teens or twenties in good health.

This clone was observed a handful of times. The chain has TRBV2 and TRBJ2-5; D call uncertain. Deletions cut 7 bases from V and 3 bases from J, with 3 bases between. CDR3 size: 10 residues. Germline V gene lookup returns CDR1 SNHLY and CDR2 FYNNEI. CDR3 sequence: CASNKETQYF. As DNA, the CDR3 is TGTGCCAGCAATAAAGAGACCCAGTACTTC.

The chain uses TRBV5-1 and TRBJ1-5; D is unclear. CDR1 SGHRS and CDR2 YFSETQ come from the germline V gene. The CDR3 totals 15 residues. V was clipped by 1 base and J by 4 bases, with 12 bases between them. The CDR3 coding sequence is TGCGCCAGCAGCTTGTCCGGGGAAAAGAATCAGCCCCAGCATTTT. It codes for CASSLSGEKNQPQHF.

This clone was seen just once. This chain connects TRBV19 to TRBJ1-5; D call uncertain. Germline V gene data show CDR1 as LNHDA and CDR2 as SQIVND (reference sequence). This CDR3 has 17 amino acids. Trimming left V 5 bases short and J 0 bases short, with 17 bases between. The CDR3 sequence: CASSSTRLVDSNQPQHF. CDR3 DNA sequence: TGTGCCAGTAGTTCCACTAGGCTCGTGGATAGCAATCAGCCCCAGCATTTT.

The V and J genes are TRBV29-1 and TRBJ1-2, with 8 nucleotides matching TRBD1. This CDR3 contains 12 residues. V lost 7 bases and J lost 9; bases outside the gene matches: 10. From germline, CDR1 is SQVTM and CDR2 ANQGSEA. CDR3 amino acids: CSAQGASLSYTF. CDR3 nucleotide sequence: TGCAGCGCTCAGGGGGCTAGTTTGAGCTACACCTTC. Using reference TRBV29-1 and TRBJ1-2 for the parts outside the CDR3, the full variable domain is SAVISQKPSRDICQRGTSLTIQCQVDSQVTMMFWYRQQPGQSLTLIATANQGSEATYESGFVIDKFPISRPNLTFSTLTVSNMSPEDSSIYLCSAQGASLSYTFGSGTRLTVV.

V and J are TRBV5-4 and TRBJ2-3; weak D call: TRBD2 (6 bases). The V and J ends lost 3 bases and 0 bases respectively, with 8 bases between them. Germline-derived CDR1 and CDR2 are SGHNT and YYREEE (reference sequence). The CDR3 is 14 residues long. The CDR3 here is CASSSRDSTDTQYF. CDR3 nucleotides: TGTGCCAGCAGCTCGCGGGACAGCACAGATACGCAGTATTTT.

This chain joins TRBV6-5 and TRBJ1-6, with D uncertain. Germline CDR1 and CDR2: MNHEY and SVGAGI. Trimming took off 2 bases at V and 4 bases at J, with 6 bases between the two ends. The CDR3 totals 14 residues. In DNA form, the CDR3 reads TGTGCCAGCAGTTACAGCCTTTATAATTCACCCCTCCACTTT. It is translated as CASSYSLYNSPLHF.

This chain connects TRBV5-1 to TRBJ2-5; 9 bases agree with TRBD1. The CDR3 loop spans 15 amino acids. Losses at the gene ends were 4 bases for V and 5 bases for J; bases not matched to a gene: 9. In germline, CDR1 is SGHRS, CDR2 YFSETQ. The CDR3 DNA is TGCGCCAGCAGCCCCGGGGAGACAGGGGGGGAGACCCAGTACTTC. Its translation: CASSPGETGGETQYF.

The chain combines TRBV9 with TRBJ1-1, with a possible D match to TRBD1 (6 bases). CDR1 is SGDLS, CDR2 YYNGEE, per germline. With 0 bases removed from V and 1 base from J, the gap between germline ends came to 7 bases. The CDR3 covers 14 residues. CDR3 amino acids: CASSVVGQNTEAFF. The CDR3 bases are TGTGCCAGCAGCGTAGTGGGACAGAACACTGAAGCTTTCTTT. The full variable domain, with the rest looked up from reference TRBV9 and TRBJ1-1, is DSGVTQTPKHLITATGQRVTLRCSPRSGDLSVYWYQQSLDQGLQFLIQYYNGEERAKGNILERFSAQQFPDLHSELNLSSLELGDSALYFCASSVVGQNTEAFFGQGTRLTVV.

This clone was counted only a few times. This chain uses TRBV6-5 with TRBJ2-7; 7 bases are a match to TRBD1. Germline CDR1 MNHEY, CDR2 SVGAGI. The V gene end was trimmed by 11 bases and the J gene end by 2 bases; junction bases not matched to a gene: 6. The CDR3 extends over 12 amino acids. This chain's CDR3 is CAGGQPPYEQYF. The DNA of the CDR3 is TGTGCCGGGGGACAGCCACCCTACGAGCAGTACTTC.

The chain recombines TRBV27 with TRBJ1-6, with D tentatively TRBD1 (5 bases). V dropped 0 bases and J dropped 3 bases, with 9 bases sitting between them. The germline gives CDR1 MNHEY, CDR2 SMNVEV (reference sequence). The CDR3 totals 16 residues. As DNA, the CDR3 is TGTGCCAGCAGTTTATCGGGGGACCTCTATAATTCACCCCTCCACTTT. Translated, it gives CASSLSGDLYNSPLHF.

J is TRBJ1-4 and V is TRBV5-5; 10 bases agree with TRBD1. Germline-derived CDR1 and CDR2 are SGHKS and YYEKEE (reference sequence). V lost 4 bases and J lost 0; bases outside the gene matches: 9. This CDR3 contains 18 residues. The CDR3 nucleotides are TGTGCCAGCAGCCCCTGGGACAGGGGTCTCTCAACTAATGAAAAACTGTTTTTT. Its protein product is CASSPWDRGLSTNEKLFF.

The chain employs TRBV2 and TRBJ1-6, with 7 bases identical to TRBD1. CDR3 length: 16 amino acids. The J segment lost 4 bases and the V segment lost 5 bases, leaving 8 bases of the junction unmatched. CDR1 and CDR2 (germline): SNHLY, FYNNEI. In DNA form, the CDR3 reads TGTGCCAGCAGTTTACAGGGGCGAACTTATAATTCACCCCTCCACTTT. It encodes CASSLQGRTYNSPLHF. Combining the CDR3 with reference TRBV2 and TRBJ1-6 gives the whole variable domain EPEVTQTPSHQVTQMGQEVILRCVPISNHLYFYWYRQILGQKVEFLVSFYNNEISEKSEIFDDQFSVERPDGSNFTLKIRSTKLEDSAMYFCASSLQGRTYNSPLHFGNGTRLTVT.

This chain joins TRBV28 and TRBJ1-2, with unresolved D. V gave up 3 bases and J gave up 6 bases, with 11 bases separating them. The CDR3 covers 13 residues. In germline, CDR1 is MDHEN, CDR2 SYDVKM. DNA of the CDR3: TGTGCCAGCAGTTTTCTCCCCGCGAATGGCTACACCTTC. It is translated as CASSFLPANGYTF.

In this sample, this clone turned up a few times. The J gene is TRBJ1-1, the V gene TRBV11-3; D is undetermined. CDR1 and CDR2 (germline): SGHNT, YENEEA. Trimming pared 6 bases from V and 4 bases from J, leaving 12 bases between. CDR3 length: 13 residues. The CDR3 region is CASSHGRTTEAFF. CDR3 nucleotide sequence: TGTGCCAGCAGTCACGGCAGGACCACTGAAGCTTTCTTT.

Turning to this clone: An end of the junction differs from the germline gene, which may be a read error. J is TRBJ2-3 and V is TRBV5-1, with D possibly TRBD1 on 6 matching bases. Germline V gene data show CDR1 as SGHRS and CDR2 as YFSETQ. The CDR3 loop spans 14 amino acids. The CDR3 DNA reads TGCGCCAGCCGCTTAGGCAGGGGAACAGATACGCAGTATTTT. Its translation is CASRLGRGTDTQYF.

The J gene is TRBJ1-1, the V gene TRBV5-1; 7 bases agree with TRBD1. The length of the CDR3 is 14 residues. V dropped 1 base and J dropped 3; count of bases not matched to a gene: 3. Germline lookup yields CDR1 SGHRS and CDR2 YFSETQ. The CDR3 DNA reads as TGCGCCAGCAGCTTGAGGCAGGGGGACACTGAAGCTTTCTTT. Translating gives CASSLRQGDTEAFF.